This T cell receptor beta chain originates from a study of blood T cell repertoires in COVID-19. Profiled with immunoSEQ multiplex PCR; TCRdb holds only in-frame clones, not every one. The sample contains about 210,000 clones, roughly 82% of which appear only once. The CDR3 runs to 15 residues. CDR1 and CDR2 from the germline V gene are SGHTA and FQGNSA. The V end lost 4 bases, the J end lost 5 bases, and 17 bases lay between the germline ends. Seattle researchers signed up patients amid active infection and tracked them longitudinally. Specimen: peripheral blood. The source of this sequence is a woman aged 60-70 years with COVID-19, enrolled during active disease. The chain joins TRBV7-2 to TRBJ2-5; D might be TRBD2 (7 bases). Written as DNA, the CDR3 is TGTGCCAGCAGCTCCTCGGCGGGGGCGGGGGAGACCCAGTACTTC. Translating it yields CASSSSAGAGETQYF.